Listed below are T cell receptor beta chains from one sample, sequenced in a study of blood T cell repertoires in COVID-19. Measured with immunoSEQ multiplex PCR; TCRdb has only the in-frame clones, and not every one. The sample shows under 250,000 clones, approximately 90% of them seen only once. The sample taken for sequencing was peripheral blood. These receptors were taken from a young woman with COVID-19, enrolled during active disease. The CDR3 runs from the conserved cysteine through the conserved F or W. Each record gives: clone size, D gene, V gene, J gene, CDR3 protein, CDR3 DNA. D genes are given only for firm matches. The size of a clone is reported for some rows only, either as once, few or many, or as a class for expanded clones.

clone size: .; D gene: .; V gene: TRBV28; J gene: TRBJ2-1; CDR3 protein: CASSSRRRYEQFF; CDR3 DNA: TGTGCCAGCAGTTCTCGTAGGAGGTATGAGCAGTTCTTC
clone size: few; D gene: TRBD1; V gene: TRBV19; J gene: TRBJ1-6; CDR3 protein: CASREDRDNSPLHF; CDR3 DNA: TGTGCCAGTAGGGAGGACAGGGATAATTCACCCCTCCACTTT
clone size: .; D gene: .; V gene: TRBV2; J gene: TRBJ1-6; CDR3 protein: CASNPGPNYNSPLHF; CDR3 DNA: TGTGCCAGCAACCCAGGGCCGAACTATAATTCACCCCTCCACTTT
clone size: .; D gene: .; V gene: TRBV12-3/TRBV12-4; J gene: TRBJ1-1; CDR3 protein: CASSPQSTEAFF; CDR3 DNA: TGTGCCAGCAGTCCCCAGTCAACTGAAGCTTTCTTT
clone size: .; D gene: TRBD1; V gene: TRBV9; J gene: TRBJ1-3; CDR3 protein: CASSPVLDRYSGNTIYF; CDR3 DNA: TGTGCCAGCAGCCCGGTCCTGGACAGGTACTCTGGAAACACCATATATTTT
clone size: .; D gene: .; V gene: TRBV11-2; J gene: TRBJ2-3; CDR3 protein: CASSLVQRSDTQYF; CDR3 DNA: TGTGCCAGCAGCTTAGTTCAGCGGAGCGATACGCAGTATTTT
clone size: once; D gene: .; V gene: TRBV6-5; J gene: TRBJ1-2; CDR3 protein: CASTWSIAGNYGYTF; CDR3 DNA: TGTGCCAGTACATGGTCCATAGCGGGGAACTATGGCTACACCTTC
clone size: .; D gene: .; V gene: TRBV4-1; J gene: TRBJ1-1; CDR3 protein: CASSQARHILNENTEAFF; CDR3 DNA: TGCGCCAGCAGCCAAGCCCGACATATACTCAATGAAAACACTGAAGCTTTCTTT
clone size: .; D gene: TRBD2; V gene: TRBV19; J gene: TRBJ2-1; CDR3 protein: CASGLAGLGNEQFF; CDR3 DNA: TGTGCCAGCGGACTAGCGGGGCTTGGCAATGAGCAGTTCTTC
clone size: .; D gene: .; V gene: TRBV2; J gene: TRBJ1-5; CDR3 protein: CASSEYSNQPQHF; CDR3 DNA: TGTGCCAGCAGTGAGTATAGCAATCAGCCCCAGCATTTT